At least ten counts were recorded for the clone carrying this T cell receptor (beta chain). The antigen is unknown. The V end lost 4 bases, the J end lost 1 base, and 9 bases lay between the germline ends. The CDR3 is 14 amino acids. The germline V gene has CDR1 ENHRY and CDR2 SYGVKD. The use of a sample-barcoded 5' primer and a J-beta primer mix characterized a second PCR of about 7 to 12 cycles. TCRdb processed the 5' RACE reads anew with MiXCR; each CDR3 protein has one entry. In the table there are about 1.6 million distinct CDR3 sequences, about 35% of which are singletons. This sample is drawn from a study of blood T cells in healthy people across ages. Findings and limits, study-wide: Older age coincided with a roughly linear decline in TCR beta diversity per million T cells.

The TCR originated in a young woman in good health. This chain links TRBV10-3 with TRBJ2-3; possibly TRBD2 for D (5 bases). Material: blood. CDR3 nucleotides: TGTGCCATCAGTGCGGCGGGTCGCACAGATACGCAGTATTTT. This codes for CAISAAGRTDTQYF.